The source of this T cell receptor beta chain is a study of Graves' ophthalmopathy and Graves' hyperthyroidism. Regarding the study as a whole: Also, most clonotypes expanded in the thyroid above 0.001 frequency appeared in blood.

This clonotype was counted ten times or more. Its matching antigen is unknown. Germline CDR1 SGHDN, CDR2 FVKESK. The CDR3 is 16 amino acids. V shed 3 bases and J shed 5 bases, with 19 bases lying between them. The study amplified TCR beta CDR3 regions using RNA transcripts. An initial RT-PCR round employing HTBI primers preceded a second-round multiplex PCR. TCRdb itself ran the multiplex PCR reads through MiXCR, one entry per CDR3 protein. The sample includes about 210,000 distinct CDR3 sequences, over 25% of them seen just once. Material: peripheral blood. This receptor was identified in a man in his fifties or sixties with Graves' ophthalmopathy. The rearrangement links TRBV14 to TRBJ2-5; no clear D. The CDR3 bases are TGTGCCAGCAGCCAGCTACTACCGGCCGATGGGGAGACCCAGTACTTC. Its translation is CASSQLLPADGETQYF.